This entry features one TCR beta chain sequence. In the authors' methods: Nucleated cell counts were estimated from reference gene primer amplification. Profiled with immunoSEQ multiplex PCR; TCRdb holds only in-frame clones, not every one. For V, J and clone size, that table is used; D and trimming come from the DNA. The sample lists 55,000 to 70,000 clones; roughly 80% were seen once. The germline V gene encodes CDR1 SEHNR and CDR2 FQNEAQ (reference sequence). Trimming pared 2 bases from V and 0 bases from J, leaving 20 bases between. The CDR3 is 19 residues long. This sample stems from a study of blood T cell repertoires in COVID-19. Study context: The United States, Italy and Spain provided the acute and convalescent COVID-19 samples. The cDNA or gDNA used as material had been derived from T cells, B-cell-depleted T cells, or PBMCs.

Sequenced sample: peripheral blood. The rearrangement uses TRBV7-9 and TRBJ1-3; D is ambiguous. The sequence was collected from an elderly woman with acute or convalescent COVID-19. The CDR3 reads CASSLPEGTVLLSGNTIYF. The CDR3 DNA is TGTGCCAGCAGCTTACCCGAGGGTACGGTACTACTCTCTGGAAACACCATATATTTT.